The table lists the clone carrying this T cell receptor (beta chain) with many counts. As yet, its antigen is unknown. These data belong to a study of metastatic and nonmetastatic thyroid tumors. Study details: Across blood and tumor or nodule tissue, repertoires from malignant and benign thyroid patients were compared with one another. Findings of the study overall: It was reported that TCR beta diversity was significantly higher in malignant thyroid tumors than benign nodules, in blood and tumor.

In the authors' methods: Building a distant-metastasis classifier for papillary thyroid cancer drew on CDR3 differences across clinicopathological groups. MiXCR reprocessed the PCR reads for TCRdb. The V and J calls were determined by TCRdb, not by the authors. The sample lists around 17,000 clones, 9.5% to 15% occurring once. Patients were all untreated before their thyroid surgery. Germline V gene lookup returns CDR1 SGHAT and CDR2 FQNNGV. Trimming shortened V by 2 bases and J by 2 bases, and 6 bases separated the two germline ends. This CDR3 contains 13 residues. The sample comprised blood. The TCR comes from a female donor with papillary thyroid cancer or a benign thyroid nodule (not recorded which). Some clones in this sample may be carry-over from other donors' samples. The genes are TRBV11-2 and TRBJ2-5; D remains unclear. CDR3 nucleotide sequence: TGTGCCAGCAGCTTAAGGCAGCAAGAGACCCAGTACTTC. Amino acids: CASSLRQQETQYF.